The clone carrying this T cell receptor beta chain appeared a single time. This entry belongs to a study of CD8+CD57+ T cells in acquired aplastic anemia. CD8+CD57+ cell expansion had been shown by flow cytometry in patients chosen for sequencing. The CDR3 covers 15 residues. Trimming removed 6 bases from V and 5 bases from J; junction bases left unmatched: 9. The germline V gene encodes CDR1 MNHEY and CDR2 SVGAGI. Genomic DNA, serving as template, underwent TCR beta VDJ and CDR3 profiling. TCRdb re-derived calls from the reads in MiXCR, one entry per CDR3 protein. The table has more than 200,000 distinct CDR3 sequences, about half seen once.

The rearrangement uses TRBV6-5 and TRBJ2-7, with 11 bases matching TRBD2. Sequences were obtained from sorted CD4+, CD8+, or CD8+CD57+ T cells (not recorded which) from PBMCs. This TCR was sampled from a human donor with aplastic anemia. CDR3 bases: TGTGCCAGCAGAACAACTAGCGGGGGAGGTAACGAGCAGTACTTC. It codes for CASRTTSGGGNEQYF.